The 18 T cell receptor beta chains reported below all come from one sample, sequenced in a study of shared clonotypes between healthy human individuals. Positive CCR7 selection of CD45RO-negative cells yielded the naive CD8 cells, and terminally differentiated effector memory CD45RA+ cells were excluded. The repertoire was sequenced with immunoSEQ multiplex PCR; TCRdb's copy has only in-frame clones and lacks some. The data show under 1 million clones, nearly 95% seen once. The specimen sequenced was naive CD8+ T cells sorted from blood. The origin of the receptors is a man aged 30-40 years in good health.

This clone was seen a handful of times. Other DNA sequences in this sample translate to the same CDR3. The chain recombines TRBV27 with TRBJ2-7; D is possibly TRBD1 (6 bases). CDR1 and CDR2 (germline): MNHEY, SMNVEV (reference sequence). The CDR3 length is 14 residues. V dropped 2 bases and J dropped 2 bases, with 10 bases sitting between them. DNA of the CDR3: TGTGCCAGCAGTTTAGGGCAGGGGACCTACGAGCAGTACTTC. Its protein is CASSLGQGTYEQYF.

The J gene is TRBJ1-3, the V gene TRBV29-1; 11 bases are shared with TRBD1. Per germline, CDR1 SQVTM and CDR2 ANQGSEA. This CDR3 contains 15 residues. V was clipped by 6 bases and J by 2 bases; unmatched bases: 6. The CDR3 here is CSVQGQGVTGNTIYF. The CDR3 region has the DNA TGCAGCGTCCAGGGACAGGGGGTCACTGGAAACACCATATATTTT. The full variable domain, its missing parts supplied by reference TRBV29-1 and TRBJ1-3, is SAVISQKPSRDICQRGTSLTIQCQVDSQVTMMFWYRQQPGQSLTLIATANQGSEATYESGFVIDKFPISRPNLTFSTLTVSNMSPEDSSIYLCSVQGQGVTGNTIYFGEGSWLTVV.

The chain has TRBV7-2 and TRBJ2-5; D is uncertain. This CDR3 region has 16 residues. Germline-derived CDR1 and CDR2 are SGHTA and FQGNSA. V lost 5 bases, J lost 0 bases, and 16 bases lay in between. In DNA, the CDR3 is TGTGCCAGCAGCCAGAATAGAGGTCCGGACCAAGAGACCCAGTACTTC. Translation: CASSQNRGPDQETQYF.

Turning to this clone: Germline and junction disagree at one end, which may indicate a read error. The chain is built from TRBV5-6 and TRBJ1-1; TRBD1 might be the D (5 bases). The CDR3 spans 14 residues. Germline V gene lookup returns CDR1 SGHDT and CDR2 YYEEEE. The CDR3 bases are TGTGCCAGCAGCGAAGGGGCCATGAACGCTGAAGCTTTCTTT. Its translation is CASSEGAMNAEAFF.

The chain links TRBV27 to TRBJ1-2; no firm D call. The germline V gene encodes CDR1 MNHEY and CDR2 SMNVEV (reference sequence). The CDR3 sequence is 15 residues long. V shed 6 bases and J shed 0 bases, with 14 bases lying between them. CDR3 bases: TGTGCCAGCAGGCCCTTTGGCGGTGCTAACTATGGCTACACCTTC. Translating gives CASRPFGGANYGYTF.

The rearrangement uses TRBV4-3 and TRBJ2-2; no firm D call. The V end lost 4 bases, the J end lost 6 bases, and 18 bases lay between the germline ends. Germline V gene lookup returns CDR1 LGHNA and CDR2 YSLEER. CDR3 length: 16 residues. CDR3 sequence: CASSLGRGPKAGELFF. CDR3 DNA sequence: TGCGCCAGCAGCCTTGGACGAGGCCCTAAGGCCGGGGAGCTGTTTTTT.

The chain has TRBV5-6 and TRBJ2-5; D unresolved. The V gene lost 4 bases and the J gene lost 1 base, with 11 bases spanning the gap. Germline V lookup: CDR1 SGHDT, CDR2 YYEEEE. The CDR3 loop spans 14 amino acids. CDR3 amino acids: CASSLDGFQETQYF. The DNA of the CDR3 is TGTGCCAGCAGCCTGGACGGTTTCCAAGAGACCCAGTACTTC. The full variable domain, with the rest looked up from reference TRBV5-6 and TRBJ2-5, is DAGVTQSPTHLIKTRGQQVTLRCSPKSGHDTVSWYQQALGQGPQFIFQYYEEEERQRGNFPDRFSGHQFPNYSSELNVNALLLGDSALYLCASSLDGFQETQYFGPGTRLLVL.

Regarding this clone: This CDR3 is also generated by other DNA sequences in the sample. V and J are TRBV9 and TRBJ1-1; D unresolved. Germline CDR1 SGDLS, CDR2 YYNGEE. Trimming cost V 0 bases and J 4 bases, with 4 bases left between them. This CDR3 is built from 12 residues. DNA of the CDR3: TGTGCCAGCAGCGTAGGTGGCACTGAAGCTTTCTTT. Protein: CASSVGGTEAFF.

The chain links TRBV7-9 to TRBJ2-1; unclear D gene. Deletions cut 3 bases from V and 0 bases from J, with 12 bases between. Looked up from germline, CDR1 is SEHNR and CDR2 is FQNEAQ (reference sequence). CDR3 length equals 16 residues. DNA for the CDR3: TGTGCCAGCAGCTTTTTAGCTGCCTACTCCTACAATGAGCAGTTCTTC. It specifies CASSFLAAYSYNEQFF.

The chain links TRBV5-6 to TRBJ1-3, with unresolved D. The germline gives CDR1 SGHDT, CDR2 YYEEEE. The CDR3 runs 14 residues. V lost 4 bases, J lost 1 base, and 9 bases lay in between. The CDR3 nucleotides read TGTGCCAGCAGCGGGGATCTATCTGGAAACACCATATATTTT. This codes for CASSGDLSGNTIYF.

J is TRBJ2-1 and V is TRBV27, with unresolved D. V was cut by 5 bases and J by 6 bases, with 14 bases left in between. The CDR3 is 14 amino acids. In germline, CDR1 is MNHEY, CDR2 SMNVEV (reference sequence). The CDR3 spells CASSPPGPANEQFF. CDR3 nucleotide sequence: TGTGCCAGCAGTCCCCCTGGTCCAGCCAATGAGCAGTTCTTC.

Regarding this clone: This same CDR3 is encoded by further DNA sequences in the sample. This chain joins TRBV9 and TRBJ2-1; a possible D gene is TRBD2 (6 bases). Germline-derived CDR1 and CDR2 are SGDLS and YYNGEE. The CDR3 loop spans 15 amino acids. V shed 0 bases and J shed 7 bases, with 14 bases lying between them. The CDR3 DNA reads TGTGCCAGCAGCGTAGATGGCGGGGCTTTGAATGAGCAGTTCTTC. It codes for CASSVDGGALNEQFF. Full variable domain (missing parts from reference TRBV9 and TRBJ2-1): DSGVTQTPKHLITATGQRVTLRCSPRSGDLSVYWYQQSLDQGLQFLIQYYNGEERAKGNILERFSAQQFPDLHSELNLSSLELGDSALYFCASSVDGGALNEQFFGPGTRLTVL.

The V gene is TRBV6-5, the J gene TRBJ1-5; the match to TRBD1 covers 8 bases. The CDR3 sequence is 15 residues long. Germline V gene data show CDR1 as MNHEY and CDR2 as SVGAGI. The V segment lost 4 bases and the J segment 2 bases; nucleotides outside the gene matches: 4. DNA for the CDR3: TGTGCCAGCAGTTCAGGGGGCGGTGGCAATCAGCCCCAGCATTTT. This translates into CASSSGGGGNQPQHF.

The genes are TRBV19 and TRBJ2-3; 11 positions agree with TRBD2. The junction had 6 bases not matched to a gene; V was cut back by 9 bases and J by 4 bases. There are 14 residues in the CDR3. Germline V CDR1 and CDR2: LNHDA, SQIVND (reference sequence). DNA of the CDR3: TGTGCCAGCCGAACTAGCGGGAGCGCAGATACGCAGTATTTT. This encodes CASRTSGSADTQYF.

The chain has TRBV28 and TRBJ2-2; D may be TRBD1 (5 bases). The CDR3 contains 12 residues. V was cut by 6 bases and J by 9 bases, with 11 bases left in between. CDR1 and CDR2 (germline): MDHEN, SYDVKM. The CDR3 coding sequence is TGTGCCAGCAGATCAGGGTCACGGGAGCTGTTTTTT. Translation gives CASRSGSRELFF.

The chain is built from TRBV5-1 and TRBJ1-1; possibly TRBD1 for D (6 bases). The CDR3 loop spans 16 amino acids. V dropped 3 bases and J dropped 1 base, with 16 bases sitting between them. CDR1 is SGHRS and CDR2 is YFSETQ in the germline V gene. The CDR3 sequence: CASSSPRDTANTEAFF. CDR3 nucleotides: TGCGCCAGCAGCTCCCCCAGGGACACCGCGAACACTGAAGCTTTCTTT.

The chain joins TRBV7-8 to TRBJ2-7; D is possibly TRBD1 (5 bases). The germline CDR1 and CDR2 sequences are SGHVS and FQNEAQ. The CDR3 is 13 amino acids. V dropped 1 base and J dropped 6 bases, with 10 bases sitting between them. The CDR3 coding sequence is TGTGCCAGCAGCTTAGGGGGCCTAGGCGAGCAGTACTTC. Its protein product is CASSLGGLGEQYF.

V is TRBV4-3 and J is TRBJ1-1; 9 nucleotides agree with TRBD1. The germline gives CDR1 LGHNA, CDR2 YSLEER. V lost 1 base, J lost 5 bases, and 5 bases stayed unmatched. This CDR3 has 15 residues. This CDR3 is CASSQAPTGGTEAFF. The CDR3, as DNA: TGCGCCAGCAGCCAAGCCCCGACAGGGGGGACTGAAGCTTTCTTT.